This section outlines one TCR beta chain sequence together with its context. Its antigen is unidentified. Next came a second PCR, run for about 6 to 12 cycles, which used a sample-barcoded 5' primer along with a J-beta primer mix. TCRdb passed the 5' RACE reads through MiXCR, listing each CDR3 protein once. Found here are about 640,000 distinct CDR3 sequences, 58% of them singletons; the top ten hold 30% to 45%. This entry comes from a study of blood T cells in healthy people across ages. Study-wide background: When template switching was applied, about one barcoded beta molecule was captured per two T cells. Broader study findings: It was the long-lived donors that had more naive CD4+ cells and higher diversity than aged donors.

The CDR3 contains 13 residues. Trimming removed 6 bases from V and 5 bases from J, with 13 bases in between. Germline V gene data show CDR1 as MDHEN and CDR2 as SYDVKM. Sequenced: blood. The gene calls are TRBV28 and TRBJ1-2; D unclear. The TCR was taken from a man in his sixties in good health. The CDR3 is CASRSGRRYGYTF. As DNA, the CDR3 is TGTGCCAGCAGGTCGGGGAGGCGTTATGGCTACACCTTC.